This entry lists 12 T cell receptor beta chains sequenced from one sample in a study of blood T cell repertoires in COVID-19. Sequencing used immunoSEQ multiplex PCR; TCRdb keeps in-frame clones, though not all of them. The data show under 250,000 clones, around nine tenths seen once. Sample: peripheral blood. All receptors derive from a man aged 40-55 years with acute or convalescent COVID-19.

This chain links TRBV7-9 with TRBJ2-5; D gene uncertain. CDR1 is SEHNR and CDR2 is FQNEAQ in the germline V gene (reference sequence). The V end lost 4 bases, the J end lost 7 bases, and 10 bases lay between the germline ends. CDR3 length: 12 amino acids. CDR3 amino acids: CASSWAPGTQYF. Written as DNA, the CDR3 is TGTGCCAGCAGCTGGGCCCCAGGGACCCAGTACTTC.

The chain uses TRBV19 and TRBJ1-6, with 8 bases that match TRBD1. The CDR3 has 15 residues. V lost 5 bases to trimming and J lost 8 bases; unmatched junction nucleotides: 8. In germline, CDR1 is LNHDA, CDR2 SQIVND (reference sequence). The CDR3 spells CASSQTGAFDSPLHF. In nucleotides, the CDR3 is TGTGCCAGTAGTCAGACAGGGGCCTTTGATTCACCCCTCCACTTT. The full variable domain, in which reference TRBV19 and TRBJ1-6 provide the parts outside the CDR3, is DGGITQSPKYLFRKEGQNVTLSCEQNLNHDAMYWYRQDPGQGLRLIYYSQIVNDFQKGDIAEGYSVSREKKESFPLTVTSAQKNPTAFYLCASSQTGAFDSPLHFGNGTRLTVT.

This chain joins TRBV19 and TRBJ1-2; 8 bases fit TRBD1. Unmatched junction bases numbered 8, after V lost 4 bases and J lost 7 bases. CDR1 LNHDA and CDR2 SQIVND come from the germline V gene (reference sequence). The CDR3 totals 14 residues. CDR3 in DNA: TGTGCCAGTAGTACACCCGACAGGGGAGGTGGCTACACCTTC. Its protein product is CASSTPDRGGGYTF.

This sequence joins TRBV7-9 and TRBJ1-1, with a weak D call TRBD1 (5 bases). V lost 5 bases to trimming and J lost 2 bases, with 9 bases between them. The CDR3 runs 13 residues. The germline V gene has CDR1 SEHNR and CDR2 FQNEAQ (reference sequence). CDR3 sequence (DNA): TGTGCCAGCAGCCTCCAGGGAAACACTGAAGCTTTCTTT. It is translated as CASSLQGNTEAFF.

V is TRBV5-6 and J is TRBJ2-1, with TRBD2 matching over 14 bases. The CDR3 runs 17 residues. Germline-derived CDR1 and CDR2 are SGHDT and YYEEEE. The ends lost 0 bases at V and 6 bases at J; junction bases unmatched: 5. The DNA of the CDR3 is TGTGCCAGCAGCTTGGGACTAGCGGGAGGGCCGGGCAATGAGCAGTTCTTC. It yields the protein CASSLGLAGGPGNEQFF.

The chain combines TRBV9 with TRBJ2-1; TRBD2 agrees at 10 bases. CDR1 is SGDLS and CDR2 is YYNGEE in the germline V gene. The V gene end was trimmed by 0 bases and the J gene end by 7 bases; junction bases not matched to a gene: 4. This CDR3 is 15 amino acids long. In nucleotides, the CDR3 is TGTGCCAGCAGCGTAGTCCTAGCGGGGGTTAATGAGCAGTTCTTC. Protein product: CASSVVLAGVNEQFF.

This clone occurred once. The chain employs TRBV19 and TRBJ1-2; 9 bases agree with TRBD1. Germline loops: CDR1 LNHDA, CDR2 SQIVND (reference sequence). The CDR3 spans 14 residues. The trim removed 1 base at V and 6 bases at J, leaving 3 bases unmatched. The CDR3 nucleotides are TGTGCCAGTAGTATAGGCGGACAGGGGAATGGCTACACCTTC. Amino acids: CASSIGGQGNGYTF.

The chain joins TRBV15 to TRBJ1-5; the D gene is possibly TRBD1 (6 bases). Germline V gives CDR1 LNHNV, CDR2 YYDKDF (reference sequence). This CDR3 has 16 amino acids. Trimming shortened V by 0 bases and J by 4 bases, and 13 bases separated the two germline ends. CDR3 sequence reads: CATSREWGGSNQPQHF. The CDR3 region has the DNA TGTGCCACCAGCAGAGAATGGGGGGGCTCGAATCAGCCCCAGCATTTT.

The rearrangement uses TRBV3-1 (or the pseudogene TRBV3-2) and TRBJ1-4; D gene uncertain. Germline V gives CDR1 LGHDT, CDR2 YNNKEL (reference sequence). The germline V and J ends were trimmed by 1 base and 10 bases, with 16 bases remaining between them. The CDR3 has 15 amino acids. CDR3 sequence reads: CASSQVASLTGKLFF. The CDR3 nucleotides are TGTGCCAGCAGCCAAGTCGCCAGTCTGACGGGAAAACTGTTTTTT.

In its sample, this clone was seen once. This chain links TRBV4-3 with TRBJ2-1; 8 nucleotides line up with TRBD2. After removal of 3 bases from V and 5 bases from J, the junction contained 9 bases not matched to a gene. CDR1 and CDR2 from the germline V gene are LGHNA and YSLEER. This CDR3 spans 16 amino acids. This CDR3 reads CASSHTLAGGDNEQFF. For the CDR3, the DNA is TGCGCCAGCAGCCATACCCTAGCGGGTGGGGACAATGAGCAGTTCTTC.

The chain has TRBV6-5 and TRBJ2-2, with 7 bases aligning to TRBD2. This CDR3 has 13 amino acids. After removal of 11 bases from V and 3 bases from J, the junction contained 6 bases not matched to a gene. Germline values: CDR1 MNHEY, CDR2 SVGAGI. CDR3 nucleotide sequence: TGTGCCTCCCACGGGGGGTACACCGGGGAGCTGTTTTTT. Its translation is CASHGGYTGELFF.

The chain combines TRBV19 with TRBJ1-4, with D maybe TRBD1 (5 bases). The germline V gene encodes CDR1 LNHDA and CDR2 SQIVND (reference sequence). The CDR3 runs to 16 residues. The V and J ends lost 6 bases and 8 bases respectively, with 22 bases between them. The CDR3 spells CASSATGDSAAEKLFF. The CDR3 DNA follows: TGTGCCAGTAGCGCTACGGGGGACTCCGCCGCGGAAAAACTGTTTTTT.